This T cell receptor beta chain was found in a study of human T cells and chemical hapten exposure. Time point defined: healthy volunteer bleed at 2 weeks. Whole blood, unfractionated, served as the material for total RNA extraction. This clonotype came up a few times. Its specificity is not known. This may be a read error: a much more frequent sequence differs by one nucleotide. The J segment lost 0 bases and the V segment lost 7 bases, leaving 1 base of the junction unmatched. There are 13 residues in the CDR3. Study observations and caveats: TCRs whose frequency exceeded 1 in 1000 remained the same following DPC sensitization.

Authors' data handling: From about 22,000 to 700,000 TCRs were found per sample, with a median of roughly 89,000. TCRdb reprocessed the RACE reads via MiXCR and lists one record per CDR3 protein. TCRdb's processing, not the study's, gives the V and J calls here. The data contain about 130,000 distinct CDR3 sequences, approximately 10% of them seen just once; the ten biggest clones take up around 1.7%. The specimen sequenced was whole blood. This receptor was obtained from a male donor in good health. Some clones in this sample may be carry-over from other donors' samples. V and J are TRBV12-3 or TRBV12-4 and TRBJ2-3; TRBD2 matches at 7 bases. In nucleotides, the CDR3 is TGTGCCAGCAATAGCGGGAGCACAGATACGCAGTATTTT. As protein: CASNSGSTDTQYF.